These 29 T cell receptor beta chains were sequenced from one sample in a study of OX40 agonist ivuxolimab in advanced cancers. Using immunoSEQ multiplex PCR, the repertoire was profiled, and TCRdb retains in-frame clones only, with some absent. The sample includes 80,000 or so clones, under 90% of them seen just once. The material was CD4+ or CD8+ T cells sorted from blood, obtained in a trial of the OX40 agonist ivuxolimab. Every receptor here comes from an adult with an advanced solid tumor such as melanoma, head and neck, liver or kidney cancer.

The V gene is TRBV7-9, the J gene TRBJ2-7; no firm D call. Between the trimmed V and J ends, which lost 4 bases and 3 bases, there was a span of 10 bases. This CDR3 comprises 13 residues. Germline CDR1 is SEHNR and CDR2 is FQNEAQ (reference sequence). CDR3 DNA: TGTGCCAGCAGCTCCCTCGGCGGCTACGAGCAGTACTTC. It encodes CASSSLGGYEQYF.

The chain joins TRBV6-5 to TRBJ1-1, with a weak D call TRBD1 (5 bases). V was trimmed by 5 bases and J by 7 bases, leaving 11 bases between them. The CDR3 runs 12 residues. Germline lookup yields CDR1 MNHEY and CDR2 SVGAGI. The CDR3 loop is CASSERGREAFF. The CDR3 nucleotides are TGTGCCAGCAGTGAAAGGGGACGTGAAGCTTTCTTT.

The chain combines TRBV19 with TRBJ1-1; D is ambiguous. V lost 3 bases to trimming and J lost 6 bases, with 8 bases between them. The CDR3 contains 12 residues. Germline CDR1 reads LNHDA; CDR2 reads SQIVND (reference sequence). CDR3 bases: TGTGCCAGTAGTATGCCAGCCCCTGAAGCTTTCTTT. It specifies CASSMPAPEAFF.

This clone was picked up one time. This chain connects TRBV5-6 to TRBJ1-5; D call uncertain. The CDR3 extends over 13 amino acids. V lost 1 base and J 4 bases, leaving 6 bases between the germline ends. CDR1 is SGHDT, CDR2 YYEEEE, per germline. The CDR3 region has the DNA TGTGCCAGCAGCTTGTGGGGTAATCAGCCCCAGCATTTT. It encodes CASSLWGNQPQHF.

This clone is a singleton in its sample. This rearrangement joins TRBV27 to TRBJ1-4, with D unclear. V shed 3 bases and J shed 8 bases, with 13 bases lying between them. Looked up from germline, CDR1 is MNHEY and CDR2 is SMNVEV (reference sequence). The CDR3 is 14 amino acids. The chain's CDR3 is CASSFLREGEKLFF. The CDR3 DNA reads TGTGCCAGCAGTTTCCTGAGGGAGGGCGAAAAACTGTTTTTT.

This clone was recorded a few times. The chain joins TRBV4-3 to TRBJ2-7; 12 positions agree with TRBD2. In germline, CDR1 is LGHNA, CDR2 YSLEER. With 0 bases clipped from V and 6 bases from J, the junction kept 6 bases outside the gene matches. The CDR3 sequence is 16 residues long. Here the CDR3 reads CASSQDQLAGGLEQYF. CDR3 sequence (DNA): TGCGCCAGCAGCCAAGATCAACTAGCGGGGGGTCTCGAGCAGTACTTC.

The chain uses TRBV23-1 and TRBJ2-1, with TRBD2 matching 8 bases. TRBV23-1 is marked as an open reading frame, function uncertain. Trimming at V came to 4 bases and at J to 3 bases, leaving 11 bases not matched to a gene. This CDR3 has 17 residues. The CDR3 is CASSLSGAGGIYNEQFF. For the CDR3, the DNA is TGCGCCAGCAGTCTCTCTGGGGCGGGAGGCATCTACAATGAGCAGTTCTTC.

The chain links TRBV6-1 to TRBJ2-5, with D possibly TRBD1 on 6 matching bases. Between the trimmed V and J ends, which lost 3 bases and 5 bases, there was a span of 13 bases. CDR3 length: 14 amino acids. Germline V gene lookup returns CDR1 MNHNS and CDR2 SASEGT. The CDR3 sequence: CASSDRGAGETQYF. In nucleotides, the CDR3 is TGTGCCAGCAGTGACAGGGGCGCTGGGGAGACCCAGTACTTC.

V and J are TRBV27 and TRBJ2-4, with 12 bases matching TRBD2. The V and J ends lost 5 bases and 1 base, in that order; junction bases with no gene match: 9. CDR3 length: 18 amino acids. Per germline, CDR1 MNHEY and CDR2 SMNVEV (reference sequence). The CDR3 protein is CASSPLRTSGIAKNIQYF. The CDR3 bases are TGTGCCAGCAGTCCACTAAGGACTAGCGGGATTGCCAAAAACATTCAGTACTTC.

The rearrangement uses TRBV9 and TRBJ1-2; 11 bases align to TRBD1. The CDR3 extends over 17 amino acids. Looked up from germline, CDR1 is SGDLS and CDR2 is YYNGEE. Trimming cost V 2 bases and J 5 bases; bases outside gene matches: 11. DNA of the CDR3: TGTGCCAGCAGCGTCAGTAGGGGGACAGGGGGACCTTATGGCTACACCTTC. It is translated as CASSVSRGTGGPYGYTF.

In the case of this clone: One end of the junction does not line up with germline, which may come from a read error. The V gene is TRBV6-6, the J gene TRBJ1-2; no clear D gene. Germline V gene data show CDR1 as MNHNY and CDR2 as SVGAGI (reference sequence). There are 12 residues in the CDR3. The CDR3: CASKEASYGYTF. In DNA, the CDR3 is TGTGCTAGCAAGGAGGCTAGCTATGGCTACACCTTC.

The chain couples TRBV6-6 to TRBJ2-7; D gene uncertain. CDR3 length: 13 amino acids. CDR1 and CDR2 from the germline V gene are MNHNY and SVGAGI (reference sequence). Trimming took 5 bases from V and 2 from J, leaving 10 bases between them. The CDR3 spells CASSKAATYEQYF. The CDR3 region has the DNA TGTGCCAGCAGTAAGGCGGCAACCTACGAGCAGTACTTC.

The genes are TRBV7-6 and TRBJ2-5; 11 bases line up with TRBD2. Germline CDR1 reads SGHVS; CDR2 reads FNYEAQ. Trimming took 4 bases from V and 4 from J; bases not matched to a gene: 5. The CDR3 totals 15 residues. The CDR3 DNA is TGTGCCAGCAGCTCATTAGCGGGAGGGCTAGAGACCCAGTACTTC. The encoded protein is CASSSLAGGLETQYF.

V usage is TRBV6-6 and J usage is TRBJ2-3, with D hard to call. From germline, CDR1 is MNHNY and CDR2 SVGAGI (reference sequence). V lost 7 bases to trimming and J lost 1 base, with 9 bases between them. The CDR3 runs to 13 residues. CDR3 protein: CASIRLGTDTQYF. As DNA, the CDR3 is TGTGCCAGCATAAGGTTGGGCACAGATACGCAGTATTTT.

The V call is TRBV9, the J call TRBJ2-1; D is unclear. Trimming took 0 bases from V and 0 from J, leaving 10 bases between them. The CDR3 covers 16 residues. Germline CDR1 reads SGDLS; CDR2 reads YYNGEE. The chain's CDR3 is CASSVVGRSSYNEQFF. The CDR3 DNA sequence: TGTGCCAGCAGCGTAGTCGGGCGCAGCTCCTACAATGAGCAGTTCTTC.

This clone ranks as medium-sized. The V gene is TRBV5-1, the J gene TRBJ1-2, with D maybe TRBD1 (6 bases). The CDR3 is 14 amino acids. Germline V lookup: CDR1 SGHRS, CDR2 YFSETQ. The germline V and J ends were trimmed by 0 bases and 4 bases, with 10 bases remaining between them. The CDR3 protein is CASSLDGGFYGYTF. The CDR3 region has the DNA TGCGCCAGCAGCTTGGATGGGGGCTTCTATGGCTACACCTTC.

DNA for the CDR3: TGTGCCAGCAGCTCGCTCCGGACGCTGCAGGGAAACACCATATATTTT. Its protein product is CASSSLRTLQGNTIYF. The chain uses TRBV5-6 and TRBJ1-3; no firm D call. Germline V gene sequence: CDR1 SGHDT, CDR2 YYEEEE. The CDR3 has 16 residues. V shed 3 bases and J shed 4 bases, with 17 bases lying between them. The complete variable domain, with remaining parts taken from reference TRBV5-6 and TRBJ1-3, reads DAGVTQSPTHLIKTRGQQVTLRCSPKSGHDTVSWYQQALGQGPQFIFQYYEEEERQRGNFPDRFSGHQFPNYSSELNVNALLLGDSALYLCASSSLRTLQGNTIYFGEGSWLTVV.

The gene calls are TRBV7-9 and TRBJ1-6; 9 bases agree with TRBD1. J was trimmed by 9 bases and V by 5 bases; bases with no gene match: 5. The CDR3 loop spans 14 amino acids. Germline V gives CDR1 SEHNR, CDR2 FQNEAQ (reference sequence). This CDR3 reads CASSLDRGLSPLHF. The CDR3 region has the DNA TGTGCCAGCAGCCTGGACAGGGGACTTTCACCCCTCCACTTT.

The chain has TRBV5-4 and TRBJ2-5; the match to TRBD1 covers 7 bases. Trimming took 3 bases from V and 3 from J; bases not matched to a gene: 8. The germline V gene has CDR1 SGHNT and CDR2 YYREEE (reference sequence). The CDR3 spans 15 residues. The CDR3 region is CASSYRGARKETQYF. The CDR3 DNA reads as TGTGCCAGCAGCTACAGGGGCGCGAGGAAAGAGACCCAGTACTTC.

The chain has TRBV2 and TRBJ1-5; 7 bases align to TRBD1. The germline V gene encodes CDR1 SNHLY and CDR2 FYNNEI. J gave up 4 bases and V 3 bases, and 3 bases lay outside the gene matches. This CDR3 has 14 amino acids. The CDR3 reads CASSDDRVNQPQHF. The CDR3, as DNA: TGTGCCAGCAGTGACGACAGGGTGAATCAGCCCCAGCATTTT.

The chain carries TRBV4-1 and TRBJ1-2; D remains unclear. CDR1 is MGHRA, CDR2 YSYEKL, per germline. V lost 2 bases and J 2 bases, leaving 12 bases between the germline ends. The CDR3 contains 15 residues. In nucleotides, the CDR3 is TGCGCCAGCAGCCAAAGACTCGGGCAGAACTATGGCTACACCTTC. The encoded protein is CASSQRLGQNYGYTF.

This clone has just one count. CDR3 nucleotides: TGTGCCTGGAACCGGGACAGCTACGAGCAGTACTTC. It translates to CAWNRDSYEQYF. The chain carries TRBV30 and TRBJ2-7, with 7 bases fitting TRBD1. The J segment lost 3 bases and the V segment lost 4 bases, leaving 3 bases of the junction unmatched. Looked up from germline, CDR1 is GTSNPN and CDR2 is SVGIG (reference sequence). The CDR3 consists of 12 residues.

The gene calls are TRBV30 and TRBJ2-7, with 7 bases fitting TRBD2. CDR1 and CDR2 (germline): GTSNPN, SVGIG (reference sequence). The CDR3 length is 17 residues. With V trimmed by 2 bases and J by 0 bases, 13 bases remained unmatched. CDR3 region: CAWSTGTTLYSSYEQYF. The CDR3 DNA reads as TGTGCCTGGAGTACCGGGACTACCCTTTATAGCTCCTACGAGCAGTACTTC.

This clone was seen a few times. The chain employs TRBV28 and TRBJ1-5; a weak D match, TRBD1 (5 bases). From germline, CDR1 is MDHEN and CDR2 SYDVKM. Trimming removed 6 bases at V and 2 bases at J, with 14 bases between. This CDR3 comprises 15 residues. The CDR3 loop is CASSRTGGGNQPQHF. In DNA form, the CDR3 reads TGTGCCAGCAGCAGGACGGGGGGAGGCAATCAGCCCCAGCATTTT.

CDR3 DNA sequence: TGCGCCAGCAGCTTAGTTGGACAGGGGTACTCCGGGGAGCTGTTTTTT. Its protein product is CASSLVGQGYSGELFF. This chain joins TRBV5-1 and TRBJ2-2; 9 bases match TRBD1. The CDR3 is made up of 16 amino acids. Germline trimming cut 2 bases from V and 6 bases from J; bases unmatched to any gene: 8. Germline V gives CDR1 SGHRS, CDR2 YFSETQ.

The chain employs TRBV5-4 and TRBJ2-1; D is possibly TRBD2 (5 bases). Trimming stripped 4 bases from V and 9 bases from J, with 17 bases between. The CDR3 runs 14 residues. CDR1 is SGHNT and CDR2 is YYREEE in the germline V gene (reference sequence). CDR3 in amino acids: CASSQGSGVSEQFF. Here the CDR3 DNA reads TGTGCCAGCAGCCAAGGGAGCGGTGTGAGTGAGCAGTTCTTC.

This clone was recorded at least ten times. The chain carries TRBV7-2 and TRBJ1-3, with 7 positions matching TRBD1. Germline assignment: CDR1 SGHTA and CDR2 FQGNSA. The CDR3 length is 13 residues. Unmatched junction bases numbered 6, after V lost 5 bases and J lost 8 bases. The CDR3 DNA sequence: TGTGCCAGCAGCACGGGACAGTGGGACACCATATATTTT. This codes for CASSTGQWDTIYF.

The chain employs TRBV5-1 and TRBJ2-7; 10 nucleotides align to TRBD1. CDR3 length equals 14 residues. Germline lookup yields CDR1 SGHRS and CDR2 YFSETQ. The V segment lost 4 bases and the J segment 4 bases; nucleotides outside the gene matches: 5. The CDR3 bases are TGCGCCAGCAGCGCGACAGGGGGCTTATACGAGCAGTACTTC. It specifies CASSATGGLYEQYF.

The genes are TRBV27 and TRBJ2-7; D gene uncertain. CDR3 length: 13 amino acids. V was clipped by 3 bases and J by 4 bases, with 10 bases between them. Germline values: CDR1 MNHEY, CDR2 SMNVEV (reference sequence). CDR3 sequence reads: CASSLWPFYEQYF. The CDR3 region has the DNA TGTGCCAGCAGTTTGTGGCCTTTTTACGAGCAGTACTTC.